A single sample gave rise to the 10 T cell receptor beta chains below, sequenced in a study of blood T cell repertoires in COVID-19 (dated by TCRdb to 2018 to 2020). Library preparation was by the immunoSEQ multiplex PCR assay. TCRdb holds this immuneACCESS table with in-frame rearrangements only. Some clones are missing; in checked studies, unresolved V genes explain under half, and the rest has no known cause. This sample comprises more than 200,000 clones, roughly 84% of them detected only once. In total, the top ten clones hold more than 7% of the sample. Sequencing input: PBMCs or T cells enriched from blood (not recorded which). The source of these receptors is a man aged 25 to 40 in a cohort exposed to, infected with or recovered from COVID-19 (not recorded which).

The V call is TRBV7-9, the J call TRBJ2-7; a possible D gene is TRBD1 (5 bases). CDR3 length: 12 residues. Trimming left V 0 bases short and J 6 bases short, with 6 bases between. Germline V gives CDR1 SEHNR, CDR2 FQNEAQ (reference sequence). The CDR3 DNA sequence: TGTGCCAGCAGCTTAGCAGGGGCCGAGCAGTACTTC. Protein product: CASSLAGAEQYF.

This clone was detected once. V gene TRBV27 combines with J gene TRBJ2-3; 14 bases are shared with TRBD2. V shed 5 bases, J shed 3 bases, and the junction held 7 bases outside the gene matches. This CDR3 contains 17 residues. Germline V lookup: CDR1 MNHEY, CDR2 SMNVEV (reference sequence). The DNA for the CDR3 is TGTGCCAGCAGTCTTGGGACTAGCGGGAGTATGACAGATACGCAGTATTTT. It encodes CASSLGTSGSMTDTQYF.

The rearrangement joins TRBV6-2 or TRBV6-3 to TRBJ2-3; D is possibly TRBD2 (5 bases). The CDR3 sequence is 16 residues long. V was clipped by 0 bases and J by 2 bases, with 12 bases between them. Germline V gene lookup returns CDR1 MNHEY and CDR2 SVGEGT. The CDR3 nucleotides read TGTGCCAGCAGTTACTCTGAAGCGGAAGCCACAGATACGCAGTATTTT. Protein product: CASSYSEAEATDTQYF.

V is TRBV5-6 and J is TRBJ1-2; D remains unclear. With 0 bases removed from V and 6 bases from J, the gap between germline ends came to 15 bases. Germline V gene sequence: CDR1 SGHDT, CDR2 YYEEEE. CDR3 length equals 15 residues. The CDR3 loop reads CASSLAHRVQHGYTF. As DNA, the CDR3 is TGTGCCAGCAGCTTGGCCCATCGGGTTCAACATGGCTACACCTTC.

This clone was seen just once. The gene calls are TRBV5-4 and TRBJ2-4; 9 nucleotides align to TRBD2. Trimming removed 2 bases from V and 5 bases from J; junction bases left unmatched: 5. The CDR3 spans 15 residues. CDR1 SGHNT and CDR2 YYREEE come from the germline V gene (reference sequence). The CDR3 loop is CASSFGGRAENIQYF. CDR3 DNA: TGTGCCAGCAGCTTCGGCGGGAGGGCCGAAAACATTCAGTACTTC.

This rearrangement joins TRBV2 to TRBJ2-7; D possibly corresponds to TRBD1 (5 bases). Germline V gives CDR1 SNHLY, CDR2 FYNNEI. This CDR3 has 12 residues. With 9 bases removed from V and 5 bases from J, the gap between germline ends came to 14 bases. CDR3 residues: CASQGIRDEQYF. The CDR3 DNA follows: TGTGCCAGTCAAGGGATCAGGGACGAGCAGTACTTC. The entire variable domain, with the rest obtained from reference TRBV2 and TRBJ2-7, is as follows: EPEVTQTPSHQVTQMGQEVILRCVPISNHLYFYWYRQILGQKVEFLVSFYNNEISEKSEIFDDQFSVERPDGSNFTLKIRSTKLEDSAMYFCASQGIRDEQYFGPGTRLTVT.

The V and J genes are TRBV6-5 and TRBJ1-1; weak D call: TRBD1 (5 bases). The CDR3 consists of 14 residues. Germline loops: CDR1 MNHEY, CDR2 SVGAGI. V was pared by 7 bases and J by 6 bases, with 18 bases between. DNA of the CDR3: TGTGCCAGCATTCGGCAGCGGGGGTACGCTGAAGCTTTCTTT. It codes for CASIRQRGYAEAFF.

The CDR3 here is CASSSSGTYEQYF. The DNA of the CDR3 is TGTGCCAGCAGCTCTAGCGGTACCTACGAGCAGTACTTC. V usage is TRBV6-2 or TRBV6-3 and J usage is TRBJ2-7; 7 bases line up with TRBD2. CDR1 is MNHEY and CDR2 is SVGEGT in the germline V gene. Unmatched junction bases numbered 4, after V lost 6 bases and J lost 2 bases. There are 13 residues in the CDR3.

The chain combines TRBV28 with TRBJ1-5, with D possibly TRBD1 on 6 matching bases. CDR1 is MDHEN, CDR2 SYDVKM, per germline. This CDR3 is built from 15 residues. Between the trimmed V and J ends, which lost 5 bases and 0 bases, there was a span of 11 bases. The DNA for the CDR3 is TGTGCCAGCAGTGTGGGGGCGGCTAGCAATCAGCCCCAGCATTTT. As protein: CASSVGAASNQPQHF.

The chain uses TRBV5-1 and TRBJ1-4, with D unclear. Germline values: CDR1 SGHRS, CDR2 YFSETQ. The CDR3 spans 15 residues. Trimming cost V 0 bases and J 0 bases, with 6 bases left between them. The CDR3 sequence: CASSLAPATNEKLFF. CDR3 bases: TGCGCCAGCAGCTTGGCGCCAGCAACTAATGAAAAACTGTTTTTT.